This T cell receptor (beta chain) emerged from a study of immune characterization of retroperitoneal liposarcoma. TCRdb itself ran the PCR reads through MiXCR, one entry per CDR3 protein. This sample has around 19,000 distinct CDR3 sequences, with more than 35% found just once. V lost 4 bases and J lost 2, with 10 bases in between. CDR1 is GTSNPN, CDR2 SVGIG, per germline (reference sequence). The CDR3 is 13 amino acids. This TCR came from a male donor with retroperitoneal liposarcoma. The sample was blood. The rearrangement joins TRBV30 to TRBJ2-3; tentatively, D is TRBD1 (7 bases). The CDR3 region is CAWTGGFTDTQYF. CDR3 sequence (DNA): TGTGCCTGGACAGGGGGGTTCACAGATACGCAGTATTTT.